This record concerns one T cell receptor (beta chain) sequence. The source of the sample is a study of T cell responses to AZD1222 COVID-19 vaccine. Clones were read by immunoSEQ multiplex PCR, and TCRdb kept only the in-frame ones, dropping some. The table has fewer than 200,000 clones, 85% to 90% seen once. The junction had 4 bases not matched to a gene; V was cut back by 4 bases and J by 6 bases. The CDR3 is made up of 14 amino acids. Per germline, CDR1 SGHTA and CDR2 FQGTGA. The receptor comes from an adult in good health. Source: peripheral blood, taken on day 0 of AZD1222 vaccination. The chain links TRBV7-3 to TRBJ2-7; TRBD1 aligns across 12 bases. CDR3 sequence: CASSSGQGAVEQYF. The CDR3 nucleotides are TGTGCCAGCAGCTCGGGACAGGGGGCGGTCGAGCAGTACTTC.